Sequencing of this T cell receptor beta chain was carried out in a study of T cells in Graves' hyperthyroidism and ophthalmopathy. Germline V lookup: CDR1 SGDLS, CDR2 YYNGEE. Trimming left V 2 bases short and J 7 bases short, with 13 bases between. The CDR3 contains 15 residues. The TCR beta CDR3 regions underwent amplification using RNA transcripts as the source. HTBI primers were the set used in a first-round RT-PCR of the TCR CDR3. A single record per CDR3 protein comes from TCRdb applying MiXCR to the multiplex PCR reads. The sample contains roughly 49,000 distinct CDR3 sequences, roughly 56% of which appear only once.

This receptor was identified in a man aged 18 to 35 with Graves' hyperthyroidism. Sample: peripheral blood or thyroid tissue (not recorded which). This chain connects TRBV9 to TRBJ1-6; perhaps TRBD1 as D (6 bases). CDR3 in DNA: TGTGCCAGCAGCGTCTCGGGGGGGACAAATTCACCCCTCCACTTT. Translated: CASSVSGGTNSPLHF. The full variable domain, in which reference TRBV9 and TRBJ1-6 provide the parts outside the CDR3, is DSGVTQTPKHLITATGQRVTLRCSPRSGDLSVYWYQQSLDQGLQFLIQYYNGEERAKGNILERFSAQQFPDLHSELNLSSLELGDSALYFCASSVSGGTNSPLHFGNGTRLTVT.